Below, 5 T cell receptor beta chains from the same sample are listed, as sequenced in a study of cytomegalovirus exposure and HLA in healthy donors. Sequencing was performed with immunoSEQ multiplex PCR; in TCRdb, only in-frame clones are kept and a portion is missing. The sample yields some 180,000 clones, 80% to 90% seen once. Material for sequencing was PBMCs. Receptor source: a woman under 40 in good health and CMV-seronegative.

This CDR3 is CASSPLLAGPHNEQFF. CDR3 sequence (DNA): TGTGCCAGCAGCCCCCTGTTAGCGGGGCCCCACAATGAGCAGTTCTTC. The J gene is TRBJ2-1, the V gene TRBV5-4; 8 positions match TRBD2. The V segment lost 4 bases and the J segment 5 bases; nucleotides outside the gene matches: 11. This CDR3 contains 16 residues. CDR1 and CDR2 (germline): SGHNT, YYREEE (reference sequence). Full variable domain (rest looked up from reference TRBV5-4 and TRBJ2-1): ETGVTQSPTHLIKTRGQQVTLRCSSQSGHNTVSWYQQALGQGPQFIFQYYREEENGRGNFPPRFSGLQFPNYSSELNVNALELDDSALYLCASSPLLAGPHNEQFFGPGTRLTVL.

The V gene is TRBV19, the J gene TRBJ1-5, with no clear D. This CDR3 has 13 amino acids. CDR1 LNHDA and CDR2 SQIVND come from the germline V gene (reference sequence). V lost 7 bases, J lost 1 base, and 8 bases lay in between. CDR3 nucleotide sequence: TGTGCCAGTATGAGGTACAGCAATCAGCCCCAGCATTTT. It specifies CASMRYSNQPQHF.

The J gene is TRBJ1-1, the V gene TRBV18; a weak D match, TRBD1 (6 bases). This CDR3 has 13 amino acids. V was clipped by 4 bases and J by 1 base, with 7 bases between them. The germline CDR1 and CDR2 sequences are KGHSH and LQKENI. For the CDR3, the DNA is TGTGCCAGCTCACAGGACAGGAACACTGAAGCTTTCTTT. It translates to CASSQDRNTEAFF.

The chain joins TRBV9 to TRBJ2-3; D is undetermined. Germline V gene sequence: CDR1 SGDLS, CDR2 YYNGEE. This CDR3 region has 12 residues. The V end was cut by 1 base, the J end by 5 bases, with 5 bases between. In DNA form, the CDR3 reads TGTGCCAGCAGCGTACGAGGAGATACGCAGTATTTT. This codes for CASSVRGDTQYF.

This chain links TRBV6-1 with TRBJ2-7; the match to TRBD1 covers 10 bases. The CDR3 has 16 amino acids. Germline-derived CDR1 and CDR2 are MNHNS and SASEGT. The V gene end was trimmed by 3 bases and the J gene end by 3 bases; junction bases not matched to a gene: 8. The CDR3 DNA sequence: TGTGCCAGCAGTGATAAGCCGGACAGGGGGTACTACGAGCAGTACTTC. Translated: CASSDKPDRGYYEQYF.